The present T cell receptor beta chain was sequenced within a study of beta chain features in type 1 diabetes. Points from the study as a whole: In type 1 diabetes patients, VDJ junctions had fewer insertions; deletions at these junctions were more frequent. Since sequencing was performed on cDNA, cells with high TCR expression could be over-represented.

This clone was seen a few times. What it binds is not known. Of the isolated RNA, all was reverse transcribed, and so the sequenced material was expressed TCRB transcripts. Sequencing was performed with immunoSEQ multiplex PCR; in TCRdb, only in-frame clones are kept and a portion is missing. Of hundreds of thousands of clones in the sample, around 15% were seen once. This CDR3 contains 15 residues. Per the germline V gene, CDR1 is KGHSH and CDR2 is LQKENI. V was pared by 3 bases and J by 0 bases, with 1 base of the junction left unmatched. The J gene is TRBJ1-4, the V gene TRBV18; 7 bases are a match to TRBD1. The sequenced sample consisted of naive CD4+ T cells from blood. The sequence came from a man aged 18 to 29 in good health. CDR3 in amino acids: CASSPGTATNEKLFF. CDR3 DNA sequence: TGTGCCAGCTCACCGGGGACAGCAACTAATGAAAAACTGTTTTTT.